This TCR beta chain was profiled in a study of T cells in tumors after PD-1 blockade. Turning to the study itself: Each patient got pembrolizumab 200 mg every 3 weeks or cemiplimab 350 mg every 2 weeks. Some patients also took daily vismodegib 150 mg during anti-PD-1 treatment.

Regarding the study as a whole: Expanded exhausted CD8+ clones after therapy were mostly novel clonotypes. Peripheral recruitment is suggested, as some novel exhausted tumor clones were in pre-treatment blood.

The table came from immunoSEQ multiplex PCR; TCRdb's copy has only in-frame clones and leaves some out. The sample gives about 10,000 clones, 67% of which show up once; approximately 14% is in the top ten. Germline assignment: CDR1 SGDLS and CDR2 YYNGEE. V lost 0 bases, J lost 4 bases, and 11 bases lay in between. This CDR3 has 15 amino acids. Concerning this clone itself: Its target is not known.

The sequences come from tumor tissue, collected after anti-PD-1 treatment. V usage is TRBV9 and J usage is TRBJ1-5; no firm D call. The TCR was taken from a human donor with basal cell carcinoma. CDR3 region: CASSVEAAANQPQHF. In DNA, the CDR3 is TGTGCCAGCAGCGTAGAAGCGGCAGCTAATCAGCCCCAGCATTTT.